This TCR beta chain was sequenced for a study of blood T cells in healthy people across ages. In its sample, this clonotype was seen many times. Its antigen is currently unknown. The CDR3 loop spans 15 amino acids. Germline CDR1 reads LGHDT; CDR2 reads YNNKEL (reference sequence). Deletions cut 5 bases from V and 0 bases from J, with 11 bases between. General observations from the study: Getting older went along with TCR beta diversity per million T cells dropping roughly linearly.

A second about 6 to 12 cycle PCR used barcoded and J-beta primers. TCRdb reprocessed the 5' RACE reads via MiXCR and lists one record per CDR3 protein. The top ten hold about a fifth of the sample, which has 550,000 to 600,000 distinct CDR3 sequences, 27% seen once. Sequenced input: blood. The V and J genes are TRBV3-1 and TRBJ2-4; no firm D call. The source is a woman in her 70s in good health. CDR3 DNA sequence: TGTGCCAGCAGCAGAAGCCGTGCAGCCAAAAACATTCAGTACTTC. It specifies CASSRSRAAKNIQYF.